These T cell receptor beta chains were read from a single sample in a study of technical replicates of blood from several donors. Generated by immunoSEQ multiplex PCR, the TCRdb table keeps only in-frame clones and is missing some. Altogether around 93,000 clones are present, approximately 95% being singletons, with the ten largest covering 0.33%. Sample: T cells isolated from PBMCs. The receptors come from a human donor in good health. The CDR3 runs from the conserved cysteine through the conserved F or W. A D gene is named only where the DNA matches it firmly. Only part of the rows carry a size: once, few, many, or a class if the clone is expanded.

d_call	v_call	j_call	clone_size	cdr3_nt	cdr3_aa
TRBD2	TRBV2	TRBJ2-7	-	TGTGCCGGCTCTGGGACTAGCGGTTCCTCCTACGAGCAGTACTTC	CAGSGTSGSSYEQYF
-	TRBV11-3	TRBJ2-1	-	TGTGCCAGCAGCTTAGGGGACAAGTACAATGAGCAGTTCTTC	CASSLGDKYNEQFF
TRBD1	TRBV28	TRBJ2-5	-	TGTGCCAGCAGCATAATAGGACAGGGGAGCGAGACCCAGTACTTC	CASSIIGQGSETQYF
-	TRBV2	TRBJ1-5	-	TGTGCCAGCAGTGACAAGCCAGGGCCCCAGCATTTT	CASSDKPGPQHF
TRBD2	TRBV6-5	TRBJ2-1	-	TGTGCCAGCAGTTTTGGCGGGAGTGGGGATGAGCAGTTCTTC	CASSFGGSGDEQFF
-	TRBV10-3	TRBJ2-1	-	TGTGCCATCAGTGAGGTTGCCGGTAGAGGCGATGAGCAGTTCTTC	CAISEVAGRGDEQFF
TRBD2	TRBV29-1	TRBJ2-7	-	TGCAGCGTTGAAGATAGACTAGCGGGAGGGCCCGGCGAGCAGTACTTC	CSVEDRLAGGPGEQYF
-	TRBV29-1	TRBJ2-2	-	TGCAGCGTTGAATTAGTTGAGGCCGGGGAGCTGTTTTTT	CSVELVEAGELFF
-	TRBV7-9	TRBJ2-7	-	TGTGCCAGCAGCCCCGCCCGGGACTCCGGCTCCTACGAGCAGTACTTC	CASSPARDSGSYEQYF
-	TRBV28	TRBJ1-1	-	TGTGCCAGCACCTCGGGACAACTGAACACTGAAGCTTTCTTT	CASTSGQLNTEAFF
-	TRBV10-3	TRBJ2-2	-	TGTGCCACCCATCCAGGGGCCCTGAACACCGGGGAGCTGTTTTTT	CATHPGALNTGELFF
-	TRBV5-1	TRBJ1-2	-	TGCGCCAGCAGCTTGGGACAAGACTATGGCTACACCTTC	CASSLGQDYGYTF
TRBD2	TRBV29-1	TRBJ2-1	-	TGCAGCGTTGATTCGGTACAGCGGGAGGGAAATGAGCAGTTCTTC	CSVDSVQREGNEQFF
TRBD1	TRBV19	TRBJ2-7	many	TGTGCCAGTAGTAGGACAGGGTACGAGCAGTACTTC	CASSRTGYEQYF
-	TRBV19	TRBJ2-1	-	TGTGCCAGTAGTATAGGGGGAAACGGGATCAATGAGCAGTTCTTC	CASSIGGNGINEQFF
TRBD2	TRBV11-2	TRBJ2-2	-	TGTGCCAGCAGCTCAACTAGCGGAGGGGAGCTGTTTTTT	CASSSTSGGELFF
-	TRBV5-1	TRBJ2-6	-	TGCGCCAGCAGCTTGGCTGGCGGTGGGGCCAACGTCCTGACTTTC	CASSLAGGGANVLTF
-	TRBV2	TRBJ2-1	-	TGTGCCAGCAGCGATTACCAGGGGATTCACAATGAGCAGTTCTTC	CASSDYQGIHNEQFF
TRBD1	TRBV7-2	TRBJ1-3	-	TGTGCCAGCAGCTTAACAGGGGGCACTGGAAACACCATATATTTT	CASSLTGGTGNTIYF
TRBD1	TRBV2	TRBJ1-1	-	TGTGCCAGCAGTGACCGGGACAGGGGTACGAACACTGAAGCTTTCTTT	CASSDRDRGTNTEAFF
TRBD1	TRBV6-5	TRBJ2-7	-	TGTGCCAGCAGATTGACAGGGCTCTACGAGCAGTACTTC	CASRLTGLYEQYF
-	TRBV18	TRBJ1-1	-	TGTGCCAGTTCCAAAGGACAGACTGAAGCTTTCTTT	CASSKGQTEAFF
-	TRBV5-6	TRBJ2-2	-	TGTGCCAGCAGCTTGGGAGACAGATACACCGGGGAGCTGTTTTTT	CASSLGDRYTGELFF
-	TRBV11-2	TRBJ1-4	many	TGTGCCAGCAGCTTCAGTACCGGGACAATGGAAAAACTGTTTTTT	CASSFSTGTMEKLFF
-	TRBV4-1	TRBJ2-3	-	TGCGCCAGCAGCCAAGCACTAGTTGCAGATACGCAGTATTTT	CASSQALVADTQYF
-	TRBV5-6	TRBJ2-5	-	TGTGCCAGCAGCTTGGCGGGGCAGGGGTGGACCCAGTACTTC	CASSLAGQGWTQYF
-	TRBV29-1	TRBJ1-4	-	TGCAGCGTTCAGAACAGTTATGAAAAACTGTTTTTT	CSVQNSYEKLFF